This TCR beta chain was profiled in a study of T cells in Graves' hyperthyroidism and ophthalmopathy. For the study at large: At initial diagnosis, before any treatment had begun, peripheral blood was obtained.

Whole-study findings and limits: The model predicted ophthalmopathy a median around six months before onset. Most thyroid-expanded clonotypes above 0.001 were also found in blood.

The table lists this clonotype with a few counts. Antigen specificity is unknown. Trimming removed 0 bases at V and 6 bases at J, with 13 bases between. Germline-derived CDR1 and CDR2 are MGHRA and YSYEKL. The CDR3 runs to 15 residues. Exclusions: uncontrolled infection, other autoimmune disease, pregnancy, lactation. TCR beta CDR3 region amplification was performed from RNA transcripts. The HTBI set primed first-round TCR CDR3 RT-PCR. TCRdb used MiXCR to reprocess the multiplex PCR reads, holding one entry per CDR3 protein. The sample lists 300,000 or so distinct CDR3 sequences, approximately 15% occurring once.

This TCR was recovered from a young man with Graves' hyperthyroidism. The sample comprised blood. The rearrangement links TRBV4-1 to TRBJ2-3; a weak D match, TRBD1 (6 bases). CDR3 sequence reads: CASSQEQGPADTQYF. The DNA for the CDR3 is TGCGCCAGCAGCCAAGAACAGGGACCAGCGGATACGCAGTATTTT.